Listed below are T cell receptor beta chains from one sample, sequenced in a study of shared clonotypes between healthy human individuals. TCRdb keeps only in-frame clones here, not all; method: immunoSEQ multiplex PCR. The sample carries over a million clones, approximately 98% recorded once. The sequenced sample was naive CD4+ T cells sorted from blood. The receptors come from a man aged 25 to 45 in good health. Each CDR3 is given with its conserved first and last residue. Fields, in order: D gene, V gene, CDR3 length, clone size, J gene, CDR3 DNA, CDR3 protein. A D gene is named only where the DNA matches it firmly. Clone size is given for some rows only: seen once, a few or many times, or a class if the clone is expanded.

.	TRBV2	14	once	TRBJ2-4	TGTGCCAGCAGTGAAGGGCAGGGGTGGTCCATTCAGTACTTC	CASSEGQGWSIQYF
.	TRBV4-2	15	.	TRBJ2-5	TGTGCCAGCAGCCAAGATCAGAGTTGGGAAGAGACCCAGTACTTC	CASSQDQSWEETQYF
.	TRBV5-1	14	.	TRBJ1-1	TGCGCCAGCAGCTTGGAGGGGTCGGACTCTGAAGCTTTCTTT	CASSLEGSDSEAFF
.	TRBV5-4	14	.	TRBJ2-1	TGTGCCAGCAGCTTGGTTGGCTCCTACAATGAGCAGTTCTTC	CASSLVGSYNEQFF
TRBD1	TRBV11-3	17	.	TRBJ2-1	TGTGCCAGCAGCTTAACCTCCCCGGGGACAGGGGAGAATGAGCAGTTCTTC	CASSLTSPGTGENEQFF
TRBD1	TRBV2	15	once	TRBJ2-1	TGTGCCAGCAGTGACGGGGGACAGGGGTTCCATGAGCAGTTCTTC	CASSDGGQGFHEQFF
TRBD2	TRBV5-1	16	once	TRBJ2-7	TGCGCCAGCAGCTTGGCCGGTCCGCGGGAGAGATCCGAGCAGTACTTC	CASSLAGPRERSEQYF
.	TRBV6-5	13	.	TRBJ1-3	TGTGCCAGCAGATCGGGCTCTGGAAACACCATATATTTT	CASRSGSGNTIYF
.	TRBV4-3	12	once	TRBJ2-1	TGCGCCAGCAGCCAGGAAGGGGATGAGCAGTTCTTC	CASSQEGDEQFF
.	TRBV7-2	14	.	TRBJ2-7	TGTGCCAGCAGCTTAGGGGGGGCGGTCTACGAGCAGTACTTC	CASSLGGAVYEQYF
.	TRBV2	13	.	TRBJ2-1	TGTGCCAGCAGCGACACCTCCTACAATGAGCAGTTCTTC	CASSDTSYNEQFF
.	TRBV6-5	14	.	TRBJ1-1	TGTGCCAGCAGCAACCCCGCTGGGGCCACTGAAGCTTTCTTT	CASSNPAGATEAFF
.	TRBV5-1	16	.	TRBJ1-4	TGCGCCAGCAGCAAAGGGACGGCAGCAACTAATGAAAAACTGTTTTTT	CASSKGTAATNEKLFF
.	TRBV7-2	13	.	TRBJ1-2	TGTGCCAGCAGCTTACGGCAGGTTTTCGGCTACACCTTC	CASSLRQVFGYTF
.	TRBV9	17	.	TRBJ2-2	TGTGCCAGCAGCGTAATCGGGGCTAGCGTATCCACCGGGGAGCTGTTTTTT	CASSVIGASVSTGELFF
.	TRBV2	13	.	TRBJ1-3	TGTGCCAGCAGTGAACACTCTGGAAACACCATATATTTT	CASSEHSGNTIYF
TRBD2	TRBV7-8	11	.	TRBJ2-7	TGTGCCAGCGCGGGAGAAGACGAGCAGTACTTC	CASAGEDEQYF
TRBD1	TRBV5-6	15	.	TRBJ2-7	TGTGCCAGCAGCTTGGGTAGGACAGGGACCTACGAGCAGTACTTC	CASSLGRTGTYEQYF
.	TRBV14	14	.	TRBJ2-2	TGTGCCAGCAGCCAAGCTCGGTTGACCGGGGAGCTGTTTTTT	CASSQARLTGELFF
.	TRBV20-1	10	.	TRBJ2-5	TGCAGTGCTAGTGGGGACGCCAGGAACTTC	CSASGDARNF
.	TRBV5-1	13	.	TRBJ2-7	TGCGCCAGCAGCTTGGTGGAGGCCCACGAGCAGTACTTC	CASSLVEAHEQYF
.	TRBV7-2	16	.	TRBJ2-7	TGTGCCAGCAGCCGCCAATGGTCCGGGCCCACTTACGAGCAGTACTTC	CASSRQWSGPTYEQYF
TRBD1	TRBV27	13	.	TRBJ1-1	TGTGCCAGCAGTTTCGGCACAGGGGGAGAAGCTTTCTTT	CASSFGTGGEAFF
.	TRBV29-1	18	.	TRBJ2-1	TGCAGCGTTGAAGATCGGCACGGGGTCGGGACGCCGAACAATGAGCAGTTCTTC	CSVEDRHGVGTPNNEQFF
TRBD1	TRBV25-1	14	.	TRBJ1-4	TGTGCCAGCGGGAGGACAGGGAAGAATGAAAAACTGTTTTTT	CASGRTGKNEKLFF
.	TRBV6-5	14	once	TRBJ2-7	TGTGCCAGCAGTTACCGGCAGGGGGGTCTCCAGCAGTACTTC	CASSYRQGGLQQYF
.	TRBV6-1	13	.	TRBJ2-3	TGTGCCAGCAGCCCATTGGGGACAGATACGCAGTATTTT	CASSPLGTDTQYF
.	TRBV5-6	16	.	TRBJ2-1	TGTGCCAGCAGCTTGGTCGGGCGGAGCCGTAACAATGAGCAGTTCTTC	CASSLVGRSRNNEQFF
.	TRBV4-3	14	.	TRBJ2-1	TGCGCCAGCAGCCAGCCGGGCCTACCCAATGAGCAGTTCTTC	CASSQPGLPNEQFF
TRBD1	TRBV7-2	18	.	TRBJ2-7	TGTGCCAGCAGCCGACATTTGGGACAGGGAACTAGAATGGGGGAGCAGTACTTC	CASSRHLGQGTRMGEQYF
TRBD2	TRBV11-3	16	.	TRBJ2-3	TGTGCCAGCAGCTTAGCTCCTAGCGGGAACCCAGATACGCAGTATTTT	CASSLAPSGNPDTQYF
.	TRBV5-4	12	.	TRBJ2-5	TGTGCCAGCAGTTCGGACGCAGAGACCCAGTACTTC	CASSSDAETQYF
TRBD1	TRBV18	17	.	TRBJ2-5	TGTGCCAGCTCACCAACCGCCGGGACAGGGAAAACAGAGACCCAGTACTTC	CASSPTAGTGKTETQYF
TRBD2	TRBV14	20	.	TRBJ2-1	TGTGCCAGCAGCCACCTCCCGGGAACTAGCGGGAGAGGCGCCTACAATGAGCAGTTCTTC	CASSHLPGTSGRGAYNEQFF
.	TRBV9	13	.	TRBJ2-1	TGTGCCAGCAGCCCCCAGCGGGACAATGAGCAGTTCTTC	CASSPQRDNEQFF
TRBD2	TRBV6-1	14	.	TRBJ2-7	TGTGCCAGCAGCCGCGGGGGGGGCCCCTACGAGCAGTACTTC	CASSRGGGPYEQYF
.	TRBV5-4	14	.	TRBJ2-1	TGTGCCAGCAGCTTGGTGTCAGTATACAATGAGCAGTTCTTC	CASSLVSVYNEQFF
TRBD2	TRBV11-2	15	.	TRBJ2-1	TGTGCCAGCAGCCTTACTAGCGCCTTGATGTTTGAGCAGTTCTTC	CASSLTSALMFEQFF
TRBD1	TRBV19	14	.	TRBJ1-2	TGTGCCAGTAGTCCATCGACAGGGGGCTATGGCTACACCTTC	CASSPSTGGYGYTF
.	TRBV6-1	12	.	TRBJ1-5	TGTGCCAGCAGGTGGGGCAGTCAGCCCCAGCATTTT	CASRWGSQPQHF
.	TRBV18	13	.	TRBJ1-2	TGTGCCAGCTCACCACCGGGCCCCTATGGCTACACCTTC	CASSPPGPYGYTF
.	TRBV11-3	16	.	TRBJ2-1	TGTGCCAGCAGCCGCTATCCCTCGACAGATAACAATGAGCAGTTCTTC	CASSRYPSTDNNEQFF
.	TRBV18	19	.	TRBJ2-2	TGTGCCAGCTCACCACCGCGTCGGCAGGGCGAGGGGAACACCGGGGAGCTGTTTTTT	CASSPPRRQGEGNTGELFF
.	TRBV19	14	.	TRBJ1-2	TGTGCCAGTAGAAAACAAGGGGGGGCGGAAGGCTACACCTTC	CASRKQGGAEGYTF
TRBD2	TRBV10-3	17	.	TRBJ2-3	TGTGCCATCAGTCCCAGACTAGCGGGAGATGGCACAGATACGCAGTATTTT	CAISPRLAGDGTDTQYF
TRBD1	TRBV9	14	.	TRBJ1-2	TGTGCCAGCAGCGCACTCGACAGGGTTTATGGCTACACCTTC	CASSALDRVYGYTF
.	TRBV27	14	.	TRBJ2-2	TGTGCCAGCAGTCCCCTCCGGGACACCGGGGAGCTGTTTTTT	CASSPLRDTGELFF
TRBD2	TRBV5-1	14	.	TRBJ2-3	TGCGCCAGCAGCTTTAGCGGGAGTACAGATACGCAGTATTTT	CASSFSGSTDTQYF
TRBD1	TRBV7-2	14	.	TRBJ2-7	TGTGCCAGCAGCTACAACAGGGGGCTTTACGAGCAGTACTTC	CASSYNRGLYEQYF
.	TRBV9	13	.	TRBJ1-1	TGTGCCAGCAGCGTAGATGGGTACACTGAAGCTTTCTTT	CASSVDGYTEAFF